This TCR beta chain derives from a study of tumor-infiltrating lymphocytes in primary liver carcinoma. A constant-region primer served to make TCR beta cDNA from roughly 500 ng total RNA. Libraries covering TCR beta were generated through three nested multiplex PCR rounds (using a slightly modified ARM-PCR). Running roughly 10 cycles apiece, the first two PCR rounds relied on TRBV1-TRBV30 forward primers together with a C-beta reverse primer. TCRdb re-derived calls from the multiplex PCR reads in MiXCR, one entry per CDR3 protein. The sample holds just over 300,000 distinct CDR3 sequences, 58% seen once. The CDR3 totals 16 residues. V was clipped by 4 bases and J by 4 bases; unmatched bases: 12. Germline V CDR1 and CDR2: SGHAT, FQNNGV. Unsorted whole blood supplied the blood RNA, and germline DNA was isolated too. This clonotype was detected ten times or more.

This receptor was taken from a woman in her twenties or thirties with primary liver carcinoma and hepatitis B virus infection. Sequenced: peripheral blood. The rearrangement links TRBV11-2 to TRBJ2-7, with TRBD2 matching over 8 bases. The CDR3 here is CASSSLDSGTPYEQYF. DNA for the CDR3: TGTGCCAGCAGCTCCCTGGATAGCGGGACACCTTACGAGCAGTACTTC. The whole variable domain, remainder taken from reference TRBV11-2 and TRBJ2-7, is EAGVAQSPRYKIIEKRQSVAFWCNPISGHATLYWYQQILGQGPKLLIQFQNNGVVDDSQLPKDRFSAERLKGVDSTLKIQPAKLEDSAVYLCASSSLDSGTPYEQYFGPGTRLTVT.